Presented here are 12 T cell receptor beta chains from one specimen sequenced in a study of cytomegalovirus exposure and HLA in healthy donors. PCR employed 60 Vbeta and 13 Jbeta primers. Data came from immunoSEQ multiplex PCR; TCRdb stores just in-frame clones and leaves some out. The data contain 100,000 to 150,000 clones, 75% of them singletons. The specimen was PBMCs. These receptors were collected from a woman aged 40 to 55 in good health and CMV-seropositive.

The chain uses TRBV7-9 and TRBJ1-3, with 7 bases fitting TRBD1. The ends lost 6 bases at V and 0 bases at J; junction bases unmatched: 8. This CDR3 contains 16 residues. Germline CDR1 and CDR2: SEHNR and FQNEAQ (reference sequence). The CDR3 DNA reads as TGTGCCAGCAGGAGACAGGGACGGAGCTCTGGAAACACCATATATTTT. It encodes CASRRQGRSSGNTIYF. Based on the CDR3 plus reference TRBV7-9 and TRBJ1-3, the full variable domain is DTGVSQNPRHKITKRGQNVTFRCDPISEHNRLYWYRQTLGQGPEFLTYFQNEAQLEKSRLLSDRFSAERPKGSFSTLEIQRTEQGDSAMYLCASRRQGRSSGNTIYFGEGSWLTVV.

The chain uses TRBV5-1 and TRBJ1-2; tentatively, D is TRBD1 (6 bases). The CDR3 length is 13 residues. Trimming cost V 0 bases and J 7 bases, with 10 bases left between them. The V gene's germline CDR1 is SGHRS and CDR2 YFSETQ. In DNA form, the CDR3 reads TGCGCCAGCAGCTTGGCAGGGGACGGTGGCTACACCTTC. It specifies CASSLAGDGGYTF.

This clone was counted a single time. The CDR3 region has the DNA TGTGCCAGCAGCGTCAGTCGGGATGGCTACACCTTC. Amino acid sequence: CASSVSRDGYTF. The rearrangement uses TRBV9 and TRBJ1-2; D uncertain. Germline V gives CDR1 SGDLS, CDR2 YYNGEE. The CDR3 extends over 12 amino acids. V was shortened by 2 bases and J by 6 bases, with 8 bases between the two germline ends.

V is TRBV27 and J is TRBJ2-7, with D possibly TRBD1 on 6 matching bases. V was clipped by 0 bases and J by 5 bases, with 14 bases between them. The CDR3 has 15 residues. Germline V lookup: CDR1 MNHEY, CDR2 SMNVEV (reference sequence). As DNA, the CDR3 is TGTGCCAGCAGTTTATCAGGGGGATTTAGCGACGAGCAGTACTTC. Translated: CASSLSGGFSDEQYF.

The chain combines TRBV11-2 with TRBJ2-3; 7 bases are shared with TRBD1. Germline V gene sequence: CDR1 SGHAT, CDR2 FQNNGV. V was clipped by 5 bases and J by 3 bases; unmatched bases: 8. The CDR3 runs 15 residues. DNA of the CDR3: TGTGCCAGCAGCCTACGGGACAGAACGACAGATACGCAGTATTTT. Its translation: CASSLRDRTTDTQYF. Together with reference TRBV11-2 and TRBJ2-3, the CDR3 gives the full variable domain: EAGVAQSPRYKIIEKRQSVAFWCNPISGHATLYWYQQILGQGPKLLIQFQNNGVVDDSQLPKDRFSAERLKGVDSTLKIQPAKLEDSAVYLCASSLRDRTTDTQYFGPGTRLTVL.

This clone was detected a few times. The V gene is TRBV27, the J gene TRBJ2-5; the D gene is possibly TRBD1 (6 bases). V shed 8 bases and J shed 3 bases, with 16 bases lying between them. The CDR3 length is 14 residues. CDR1 MNHEY and CDR2 SMNVEV come from the germline V gene (reference sequence). CDR3 in amino acids: CASPNGGHEETQYF. Here the CDR3 DNA reads TGTGCCAGCCCAAATGGGGGACACGAAGAGACCCAGTACTTC.

The genes are TRBV7-9 and TRBJ2-7; 8 nucleotides agree with TRBD1. This CDR3 has 14 amino acids. Germline lookup yields CDR1 SEHNR and CDR2 FQNEAQ (reference sequence). The junction had 3 bases not matched to a gene; V was cut back by 4 bases and J by 1 base. DNA for the CDR3: TGTGCCAGCAGCTCTCGGACAGGGTCCTACGAGCAGTACTTC. This codes for CASSSRTGSYEQYF.

This rearrangement joins TRBV5-4 to TRBJ2-7; 8 nucleotides match TRBD2. This CDR3 is built from 12 residues. V lost 4 bases, J lost 5 bases, and 2 bases stayed unmatched. Germline lookup yields CDR1 SGHNT and CDR2 YYREEE (reference sequence). The CDR3 nucleotides are TGTGCCAGCAGCCGGACTAGCAACGAGCAGTACTTC. It translates to CASSRTSNEQYF.

The V and J genes are TRBV4-1 and TRBJ1-5, with 7 bases aligning to TRBD1. This CDR3 comprises 15 residues. Germline loops: CDR1 MGHRA, CDR2 YSYEKL. J gave up 0 bases and V 4 bases, and 3 bases lay outside the gene matches. Here the CDR3 reads CASSPTGFSNQPQHF. The CDR3 nucleotides read TGCGCCAGCAGCCCGACAGGGTTTAGCAATCAGCCCCAGCATTTT.

This clone was counted once. The gene calls are TRBV6-1 and TRBJ1-5, with unresolved D. The CDR3 sequence is 12 residues long. Germline assignment: CDR1 MNHNS and CDR2 SASEGT. V dropped 1 base and J dropped 6 bases, with 4 bases sitting between them. CDR3 sequence (DNA): TGTGCCAGCAGTGAAGTCCGTCAGCCCCAGCATTTT. This encodes CASSEVRQPQHF.

The V and J genes are TRBV19 and TRBJ2-2; 9 bases agree with TRBD1. The CDR3 runs 16 residues. V gave up 3 bases and J gave up 7 bases; unmatched junction bases: 9. CDR1 and CDR2 (germline): LNHDA, SQIVND (reference sequence). The CDR3: CASSMEGQGRGGELFF. CDR3 nucleotides: TGTGCCAGTAGTATGGAGGGACAGGGAAGAGGCGGGGAGCTGTTTTTT.

This clone is a singleton in its sample. J is TRBJ2-2 and V is TRBV9; TRBD2 matches 9 bases. CDR1 is SGDLS, CDR2 YYNGEE, per germline. Trimming removed 0 bases from V and 7 bases from J; junction bases left unmatched: 10. The CDR3 covers 17 residues. The CDR3 reads CASSVAGAGGPGGELFF. In DNA form, the CDR3 reads TGTGCCAGCAGCGTAGCAGGGGCGGGAGGGCCCGGCGGGGAGCTGTTTTTT.